A single sample gave rise to the 16 T cell receptor beta chains below, sequenced in a study of regulatory T cells in long-lasting Graves disease. Arm-PCR of CDR3 regions and iRepertoire HTBI primers were used to build TCR beta libraries. TCRdb ran MiXCR on the multiplex PCR reads and lists one entry per CDR3 protein. The table lists about 540,000 distinct CDR3 sequences, roughly 13% of them singletons. Time point given: newly diagnosed GD, antithyroid drugs for less than 3 months. The authors made the TCR library using RNA they extracted from PBMCs. This sample was shared with a second study, whose subject was T cells in Graves' hyperthyroidism and ophthalmopathy.

The sequencing used peripheral blood mononuclear cells (PBMCs), collected at new diagnosis, from a patient treated with antithyroid drugs. The origin of the receptors is a young man with Graves disease.

The chain joins TRBV19 to TRBJ2-7, with 7 bases aligning to TRBD2. CDR1 is LNHDA, CDR2 SQIVND, per germline (reference sequence). Trimming at V came to 6 bases and at J to 2 bases, leaving 13 bases not matched to a gene. The CDR3 extends over 16 amino acids. The CDR3 is CASRAYSGLAAYEQYF. The DNA of the CDR3 is TGTGCCAGTAGGGCCTACAGCGGTCTAGCGGCCTACGAGCAGTACTTC.

This clonotype was seen ten or more times. V usage is TRBV7-9 and J usage is TRBJ1-1, with TRBD1 matching over 9 bases. This CDR3 spans 14 amino acids. Germline V gene data show CDR1 as SEHNR and CDR2 as FQNEAQ (reference sequence). Trimming cost V 5 bases and J 4 bases; bases outside gene matches: 5. CDR3 DNA: TGTGCCAGCAGCACCAGACAGGGGGGCACTGAAGCTTTCTTT. It encodes CASSTRQGGTEAFF.

The DNA of the CDR3 is TGTGCCAGCAGCCAGGCGGGAGGAGCGGAGACCCAGTACTTC. This gives the protein CASSQAGGAETQYF. The rearrangement joins TRBV11-2 to TRBJ2-5, with 8 bases matching TRBD2. This CDR3 comprises 14 residues. Germline assignment: CDR1 SGHAT and CDR2 FQNNGV. V dropped 5 bases and J dropped 5; count of bases not matched to a gene: 7.

In its sample, this clonotype was seen a few times. The chain links TRBV7-2 to TRBJ2-1; 9 bases match TRBD2. The CDR3 sequence is 16 residues long. V lost 5 bases and J lost 4; bases outside the gene matches: 9. Germline CDR1 SGHTA, CDR2 FQGNSA. The CDR3 DNA follows: TGTGCCAGCAGCCTACTGACTAGCGGACCTTACAATGAGCAGTTCTTC. This gives the protein CASSLLTSGPYNEQFF.

The chain recombines TRBV12-3 or TRBV12-4 with TRBJ1-2, with TRBD1 matching 7 bases. The CDR3 has 16 residues. After removal of 6 bases from V and 2 bases from J, the junction contained 12 bases not matched to a gene. CDR3 residues: CASSIGTASSNYGYTF. CDR3 nucleotide sequence: TGTGCCAGCAGCATCGGGACAGCTTCATCAAACTATGGCTACACCTTC.

This clonotype has only a few counts. A clone one base away is much larger, so this may be a read error. This rearrangement joins TRBV7-2 to TRBJ2-7, with D unresolved. Trimming took 5 bases from V and 7 from J, leaving 12 bases between them. The CDR3 has 12 amino acids. Per the germline V gene, CDR1 is SGHTA and CDR2 is FQGNSA. The CDR3 loop reads CASSNAVGEQYF. As DNA, the CDR3 is TGTGCCAGCAGCAACGCGGTGGGTGAGCAGTACTTC.

This clonotype was recorded at least ten times. The rearrangement joins TRBV12-3 or TRBV12-4 to TRBJ1-5, with D hard to call. This CDR3 spans 11 amino acids. The germline V and J ends were trimmed by 2 bases and 6 bases, with 2 bases remaining between them. CDR3 loop: CASSLSQPQHF. In nucleotides, the CDR3 is TGTGCCAGCAGTTTAAGTCAGCCCCAGCATTTT.

This clonotype has just a few counts. The V gene is TRBV7-9, the J gene TRBJ2-7, with 13 nucleotides matching TRBD2. This CDR3 has 15 residues. CDR1 is SEHNR, CDR2 FQNEAQ, per germline (reference sequence). J lost 7 bases, V lost 5 bases, and 8 bases had no gene match. CDR3 amino acids: CASSLGLAGVGEQYF. DNA for the CDR3: TGTGCCAGCAGCCTCGGACTAGCGGGAGTAGGGGAGCAGTACTTC.

In this sample, this clonotype turned up many times. The J gene is TRBJ2-3, the V gene TRBV20-1; TRBD1 matches 7 bases. The CDR3 is 14 residues long. The germline gives CDR1 DFQATT, CDR2 SNEGSKA (reference sequence). V was clipped by 5 bases and J by 2 bases; unmatched bases: 7. Here the CDR3 DNA reads TGCAGTGCTGGGGACAGCTTGGACACAGATACGCAGTATTTT. This sequence encodes CSAGDSLDTDTQYF.

The rearrangement joins TRBV5-6 to TRBJ2-3; 7 nucleotides match TRBD2. V shed 3 bases, J shed 2 bases, and the junction held 3 bases outside the gene matches. Germline lookup yields CDR1 SGHDT and CDR2 YYEEEE. This CDR3 region has 14 residues. CDR3 bases: TGTGCCAGCAGCTGGGGGGGGGACACAGATACGCAGTATTTT. Amino acids: CASSWGGDTDTQYF.

There are many counts of this clonotype. This chain connects TRBV6-2 or TRBV6-3 to TRBJ2-1; 10 bases agree with TRBD2. V gave up 4 bases and J gave up 9 bases; unmatched junction bases: 9. Germline loops: CDR1 MNHEY, CDR2 SVGEGT. CDR3 size: 15 residues. Here the CDR3 reads CASSSVLAGAGEQFF. The CDR3 coding sequence is TGTGCCAGCAGTTCTGTGCTAGCGGGAGCGGGTGAGCAGTTCTTC.

On this clonotype itself: A much larger clonotype is one base distant, so this may be a read error. This sequence joins TRBV12-3 or TRBV12-4 and TRBJ2-5; 7 nucleotides match TRBD2. With V trimmed by 1 base and J by 4 bases, 9 bases remained unmatched. The CDR3 totals 16 residues. The CDR3 DNA reads TGTGCCAGCAGTTTAGTGTGGCGGGAGAGAGGAGAGACCCAGTACTTC. Its translation is CASSLVWRERGETQYF.

The sample holds many counts of this clonotype. The CDR3 DNA is TGCAGCGGTCGACAGGGATCGGGCACAGATACGCAGTATTTT. This codes for CSGRQGSGTDTQYF. The chain joins TRBV29-1 to TRBJ2-3, with 7 bases that match TRBD1. CDR3 length: 14 amino acids. Germline values: CDR1 SQVTM, CDR2 ANQGSEA. With 7 bases clipped from V and 1 base from J, the junction kept 8 bases outside the gene matches.

This clonotype was picked up a small number of times. The chain recombines TRBV7-2 with TRBJ2-1, with D possibly TRBD2 on 6 matching bases. This CDR3 spans 13 amino acids. In germline, CDR1 is SGHTA, CDR2 FQGNSA. The V end was cut by 4 bases, the J end by 10 bases, with 14 bases between. The CDR3: CASSWRGVPEQFF. In DNA form, the CDR3 reads TGTGCCAGCAGCTGGAGGGGCGTACCCGAGCAGTTCTTC.

The chain recombines TRBV6-1 with TRBJ2-7, with 7 bases identical to TRBD1. V lost 9 bases to trimming and J lost 3 bases; unmatched junction nucleotides: 17. The CDR3 is made up of 16 amino acids. Germline V gives CDR1 MNHNS, CDR2 SASEGT. The CDR3 DNA follows: TGTGCCAGTGGGTTACAGGGGTGGGATGGATACTACGAGCAGTACTTC. Amino acid sequence: CASGLQGWDGYYEQYF.

The gene calls are TRBV19 and TRBJ1-1, with unresolved D. V shed 2 bases and J shed 2 bases, with 9 bases lying between them. Germline assignment: CDR1 LNHDA and CDR2 SQIVND (reference sequence). This CDR3 contains 14 residues. CDR3 DNA sequence: TGTGCCAGTAGTATACCCGCAGGAAACACTGAAGCTTTCTTT. Translating it yields CASSIPAGNTEAFF.